The source of this T cell receptor (beta chain) is a study of human T cells and chemical hapten exposure. The sample holds a few counts of this clonotype. Its antigen is as yet unknown. Notes on the study in general: No alteration of TCRs above 1 in 1000 frequency was seen with DPC sensitization.

It was from unfractionated whole blood that total RNA was extracted. Per the germline V gene, CDR1 is SGHTA and CDR2 is FQGNSA. V was trimmed by 5 bases and J by 3 bases, leaving 8 bases between them. The CDR3 totals 12 residues. Unique molecular identifiers were linked by the library to individual cDNA molecules. MiXCR, run by TCRdb on the reads, gives a single entry per CDR3 protein. The table has about 120,000 distinct CDR3 sequences, around 8.5% seen once. This sequence was found in a human donor in good health. Some clones in this sample may be carry-over from other donors' samples. V is TRBV7-2 and J is TRBJ2-7; D remains ambiguous. The sequenced sample was whole blood. The CDR3 loop is CASSLDDYEQYF. Written as DNA, the CDR3 is TGTGCCAGCAGCCTTGACGACTACGAGCAGTACTTC.